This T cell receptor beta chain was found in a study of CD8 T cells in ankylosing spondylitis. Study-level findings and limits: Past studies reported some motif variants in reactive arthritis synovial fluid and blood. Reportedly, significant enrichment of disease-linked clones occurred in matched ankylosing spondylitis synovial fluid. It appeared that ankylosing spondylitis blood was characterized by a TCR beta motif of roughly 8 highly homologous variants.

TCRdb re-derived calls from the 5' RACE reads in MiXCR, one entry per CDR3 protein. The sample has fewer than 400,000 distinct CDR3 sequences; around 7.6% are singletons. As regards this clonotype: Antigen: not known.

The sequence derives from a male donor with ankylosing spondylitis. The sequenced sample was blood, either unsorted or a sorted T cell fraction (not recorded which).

The CDR3 spells CSAGSGGGRETQYF. CDR3 bases: TGCAGCGCCGGTTCAGGGGGGGGGAGAGAGACCCAGTACTTC. The rearrangement uses TRBV29-1 and TRBJ2-5, with D perhaps TRBD1 or TRBD2 (7 bases each). The CDR3 totals 14 residues. Germline V gene data show CDR1 as SQVTM and CDR2 as ANQGSEA. Trimming removed 7 bases at V and 4 bases at J, with 19 bases between.